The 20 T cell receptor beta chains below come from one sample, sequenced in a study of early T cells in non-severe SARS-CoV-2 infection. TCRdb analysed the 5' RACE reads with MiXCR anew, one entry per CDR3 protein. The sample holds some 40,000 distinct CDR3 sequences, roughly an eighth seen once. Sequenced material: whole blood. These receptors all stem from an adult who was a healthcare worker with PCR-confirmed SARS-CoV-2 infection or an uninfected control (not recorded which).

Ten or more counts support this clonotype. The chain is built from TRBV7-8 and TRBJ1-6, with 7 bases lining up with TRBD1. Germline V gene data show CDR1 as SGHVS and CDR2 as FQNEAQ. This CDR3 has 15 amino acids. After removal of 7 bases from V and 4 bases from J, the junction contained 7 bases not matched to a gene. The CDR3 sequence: CASTAGGLYNSPLHF. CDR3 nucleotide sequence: TGTGCCAGCACGGCAGGGGGGTTATATAATTCACCCCTCCACTTT.

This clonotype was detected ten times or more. The CDR3 DNA is TGTGCCAGCAGCTTTACAGGGTCCAGGGCAGATACGCAGTATTTT. Translating it yields CASSFTGSRADTQYF. This rearrangement joins TRBV7-2 to TRBJ2-3, with D perhaps matching TRBD1 (6 bases). Germline V gene data show CDR1 as SGHTA and CDR2 as FQGNSA. V shed 3 bases and J shed 4 bases, with 14 bases lying between them. This CDR3 is built from 15 residues.

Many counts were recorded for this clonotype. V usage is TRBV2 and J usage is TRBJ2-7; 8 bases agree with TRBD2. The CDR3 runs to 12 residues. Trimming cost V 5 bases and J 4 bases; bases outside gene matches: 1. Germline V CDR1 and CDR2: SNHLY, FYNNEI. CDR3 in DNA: TGTGCCAGCAGTCGGGGGGGTTACGAGCAGTACTTC. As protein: CASSRGGYEQYF.

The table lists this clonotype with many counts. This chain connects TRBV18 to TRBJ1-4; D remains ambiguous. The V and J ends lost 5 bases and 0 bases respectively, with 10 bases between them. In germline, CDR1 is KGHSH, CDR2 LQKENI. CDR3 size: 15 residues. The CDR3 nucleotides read TGTGCCAGCTCAGCTGGGAGTGCAACTAATGAAAAACTGTTTTTT. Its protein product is CASSAGSATNEKLFF.

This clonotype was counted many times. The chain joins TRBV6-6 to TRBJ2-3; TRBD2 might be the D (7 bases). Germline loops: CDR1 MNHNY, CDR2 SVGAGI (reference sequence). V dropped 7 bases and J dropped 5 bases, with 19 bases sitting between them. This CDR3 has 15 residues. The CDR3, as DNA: TGTGCCAGCAACCTACAGGGAGGGAAGGGAGATACGCAGTATTTT. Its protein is CASNLQGGKGDTQYF.

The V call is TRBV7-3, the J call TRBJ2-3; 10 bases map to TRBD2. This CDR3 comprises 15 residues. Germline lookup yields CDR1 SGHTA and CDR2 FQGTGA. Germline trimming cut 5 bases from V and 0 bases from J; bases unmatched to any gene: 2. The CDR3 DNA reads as TGTGCCAGCAGCAAAGCGGGAGGGAGCACAGATACGCAGTATTTT. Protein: CASSKAGGSTDTQYF.

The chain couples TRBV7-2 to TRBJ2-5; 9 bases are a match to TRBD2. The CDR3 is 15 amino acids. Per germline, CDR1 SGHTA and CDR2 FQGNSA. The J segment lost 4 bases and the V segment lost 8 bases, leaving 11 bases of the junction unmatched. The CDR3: CASAKRTAGGETQYF. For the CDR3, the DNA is TGTGCCAGCGCGAAGAGGACAGCGGGAGGAGAGACCCAGTACTTC.

Here the CDR3 DNA reads TGTGCCAGCAACAGGGATAACATTCAGTACTTC. Encoded protein: CASNRDNIQYF. The rearrangement joins TRBV28 to TRBJ2-4; possibly TRBD1 for D (6 bases). Trimming left V 7 bases short and J 7 bases short, with 8 bases between. This CDR3 has 11 residues. Germline lookup yields CDR1 MDHEN and CDR2 SYDVKM.

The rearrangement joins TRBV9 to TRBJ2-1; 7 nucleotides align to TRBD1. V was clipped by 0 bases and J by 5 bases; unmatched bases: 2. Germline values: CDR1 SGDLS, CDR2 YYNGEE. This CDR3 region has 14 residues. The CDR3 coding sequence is TGTGCCAGCAGCGTAGGAGGGGGCCACAATGAGCAGTTCTTC. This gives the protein CASSVGGGHNEQFF.

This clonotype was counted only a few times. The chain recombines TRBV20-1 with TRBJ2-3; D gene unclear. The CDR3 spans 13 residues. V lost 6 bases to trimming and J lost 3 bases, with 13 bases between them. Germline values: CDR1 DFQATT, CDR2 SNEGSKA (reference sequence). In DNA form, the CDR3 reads TGCAGTGCCACCTACCCGCGGACAGATACGCAGTATTTT. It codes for CSATYPRTDTQYF.

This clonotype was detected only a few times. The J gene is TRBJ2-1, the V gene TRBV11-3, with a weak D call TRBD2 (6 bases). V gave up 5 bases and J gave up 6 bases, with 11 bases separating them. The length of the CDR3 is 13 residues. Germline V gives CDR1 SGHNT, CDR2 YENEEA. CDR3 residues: CASSLTTSNEQFF. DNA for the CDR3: TGTGCCAGCAGCCTAACGACTAGCAATGAGCAGTTCTTC.

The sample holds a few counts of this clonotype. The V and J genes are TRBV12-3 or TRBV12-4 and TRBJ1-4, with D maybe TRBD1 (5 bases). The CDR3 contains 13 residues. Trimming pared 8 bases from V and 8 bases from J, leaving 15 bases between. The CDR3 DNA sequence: TGTGCCAGCGGGCAGGGCTGGTTAGAAAAACTGTTTTTT. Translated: CASGQGWLEKLFF.

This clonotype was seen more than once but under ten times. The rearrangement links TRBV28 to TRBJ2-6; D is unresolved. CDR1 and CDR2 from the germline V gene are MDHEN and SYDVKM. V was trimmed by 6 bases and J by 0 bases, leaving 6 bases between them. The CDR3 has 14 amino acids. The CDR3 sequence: CASRARSGANVLTF. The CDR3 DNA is TGTGCCAGCAGAGCCCGCTCTGGGGCCAACGTCCTGACTTTC.

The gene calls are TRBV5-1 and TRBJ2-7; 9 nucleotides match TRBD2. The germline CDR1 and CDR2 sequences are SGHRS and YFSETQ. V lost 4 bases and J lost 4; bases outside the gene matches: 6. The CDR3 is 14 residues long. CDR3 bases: TGCGCCAGCAGCCAGCCGGGACTAGCTTACGAGCAGTACTTC. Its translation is CASSQPGLAYEQYF.

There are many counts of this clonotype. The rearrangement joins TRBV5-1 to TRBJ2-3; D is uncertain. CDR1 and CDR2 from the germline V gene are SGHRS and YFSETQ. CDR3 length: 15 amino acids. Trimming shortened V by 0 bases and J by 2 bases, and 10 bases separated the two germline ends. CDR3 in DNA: TGCGCCAGCAGCTTGGAAGACGGAACCACAGATACGCAGTATTTT. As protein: CASSLEDGTTDTQYF.

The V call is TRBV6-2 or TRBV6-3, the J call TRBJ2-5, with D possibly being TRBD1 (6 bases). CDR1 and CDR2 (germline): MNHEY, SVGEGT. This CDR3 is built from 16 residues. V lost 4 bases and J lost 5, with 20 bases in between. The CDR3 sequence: CASSSDRSVVRETQYF. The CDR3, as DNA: TGTGCCAGCAGTTCCGACAGGTCGGTCGTTCGGGAGACCCAGTACTTC.

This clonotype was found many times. CDR3 coding DNA: TGCGCCAGCAGCTTGGTTCAGGGAGGAGAGACCCAGTACTTC. It yields the protein CASSLVQGGETQYF. The chain has TRBV5-1 and TRBJ2-5, with a weak D call TRBD2 (6 bases). Trimming took 0 bases from V and 4 from J, leaving 10 bases between them. Germline V gene data show CDR1 as SGHRS and CDR2 as YFSETQ. The CDR3 has 14 residues.

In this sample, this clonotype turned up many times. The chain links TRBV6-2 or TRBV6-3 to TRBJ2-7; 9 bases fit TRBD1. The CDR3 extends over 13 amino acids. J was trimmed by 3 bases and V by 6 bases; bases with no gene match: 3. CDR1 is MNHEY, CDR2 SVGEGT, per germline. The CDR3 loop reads CASSRDRVYEQYF. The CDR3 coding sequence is TGTGCCAGCAGCCGGGACAGGGTCTACGAGCAGTACTTC.

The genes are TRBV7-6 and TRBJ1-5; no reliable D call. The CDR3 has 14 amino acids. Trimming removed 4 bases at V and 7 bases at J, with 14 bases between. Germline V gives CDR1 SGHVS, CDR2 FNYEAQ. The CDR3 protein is CASSYSPSGQPQHF. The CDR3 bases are TGTGCCAGCAGCTATAGCCCGTCGGGCCAGCCCCAGCATTTT.

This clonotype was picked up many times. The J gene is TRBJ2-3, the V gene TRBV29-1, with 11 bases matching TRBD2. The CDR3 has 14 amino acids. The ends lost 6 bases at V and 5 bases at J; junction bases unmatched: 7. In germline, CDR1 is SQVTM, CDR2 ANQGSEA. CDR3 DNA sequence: TGCAGCGTCTCTAGCGGGGGGTCCGAAGATACGCAGTATTTT. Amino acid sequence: CSVSSGGSEDTQYF.